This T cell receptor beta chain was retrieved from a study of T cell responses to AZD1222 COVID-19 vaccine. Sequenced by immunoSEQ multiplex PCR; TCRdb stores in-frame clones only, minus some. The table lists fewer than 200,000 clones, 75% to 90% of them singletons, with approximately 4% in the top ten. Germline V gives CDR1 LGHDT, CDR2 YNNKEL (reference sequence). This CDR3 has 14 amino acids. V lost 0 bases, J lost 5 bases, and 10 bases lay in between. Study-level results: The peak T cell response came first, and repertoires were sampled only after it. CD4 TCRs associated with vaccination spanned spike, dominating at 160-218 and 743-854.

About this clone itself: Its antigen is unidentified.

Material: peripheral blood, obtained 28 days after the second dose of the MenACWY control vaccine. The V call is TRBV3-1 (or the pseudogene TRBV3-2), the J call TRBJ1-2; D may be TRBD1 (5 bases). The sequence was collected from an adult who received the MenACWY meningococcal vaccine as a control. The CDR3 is CASSQDGGVYGYTF. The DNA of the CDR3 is TGTGCCAGCAGCCAAGATGGGGGAGTTTATGGCTACACCTTC.